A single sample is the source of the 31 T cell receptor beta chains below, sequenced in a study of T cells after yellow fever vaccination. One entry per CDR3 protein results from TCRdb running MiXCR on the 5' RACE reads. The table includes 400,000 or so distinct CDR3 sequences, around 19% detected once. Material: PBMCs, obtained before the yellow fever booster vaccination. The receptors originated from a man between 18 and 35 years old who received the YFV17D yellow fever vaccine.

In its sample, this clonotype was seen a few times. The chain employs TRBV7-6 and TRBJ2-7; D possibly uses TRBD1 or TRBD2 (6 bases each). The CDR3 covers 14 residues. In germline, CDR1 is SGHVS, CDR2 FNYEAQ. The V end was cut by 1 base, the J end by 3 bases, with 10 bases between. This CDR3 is CASSLGLGGYEQYF. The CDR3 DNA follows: TGTGCCAGCAGCTTAGGACTAGGGGGCTACGAGCAGTACTTC.

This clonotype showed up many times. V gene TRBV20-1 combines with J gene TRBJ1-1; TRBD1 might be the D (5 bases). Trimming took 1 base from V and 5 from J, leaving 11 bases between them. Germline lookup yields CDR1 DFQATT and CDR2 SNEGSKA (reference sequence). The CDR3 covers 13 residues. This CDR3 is CSARVNEGTEAFF. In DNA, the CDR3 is TGCAGTGCTAGAGTGAACGAGGGGACTGAAGCTTTCTTT.

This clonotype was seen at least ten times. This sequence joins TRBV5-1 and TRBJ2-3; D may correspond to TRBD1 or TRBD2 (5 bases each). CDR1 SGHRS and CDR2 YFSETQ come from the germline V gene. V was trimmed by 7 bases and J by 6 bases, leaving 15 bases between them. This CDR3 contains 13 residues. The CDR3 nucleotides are TGCGCCAGCCGGGACGTAAACGAGGATACGCAGTATTTT. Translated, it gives CASRDVNEDTQYF.

The chain's CDR3 is CASSLSGRWTEAFF. Here the CDR3 DNA reads TGTGCCAGCAGTTTAAGCGGCCGGTGGACTGAAGCTTTCTTT. This sequence joins TRBV12-3 or TRBV12-4 and TRBJ1-1; no clear D gene. Trimming stripped 2 bases from V and 5 bases from J, with 12 bases between. This CDR3 region has 14 residues.

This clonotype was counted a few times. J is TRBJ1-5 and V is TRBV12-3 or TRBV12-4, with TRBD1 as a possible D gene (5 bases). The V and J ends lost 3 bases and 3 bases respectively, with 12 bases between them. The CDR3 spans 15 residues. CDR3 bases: TGTGCCAGCAGTTTGGATTGGACACTCAATCAGCCCCAGCATTTT. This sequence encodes CASSLDWTLNQPQHF.

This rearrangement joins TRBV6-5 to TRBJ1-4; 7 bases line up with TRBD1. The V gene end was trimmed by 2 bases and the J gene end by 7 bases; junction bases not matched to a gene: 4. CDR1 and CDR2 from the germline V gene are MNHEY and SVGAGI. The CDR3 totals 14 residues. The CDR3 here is CASSYVTGSEKLFF. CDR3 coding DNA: TGTGCCAGCAGTTACGTGACAGGGAGTGAAAAACTGTTTTTT.

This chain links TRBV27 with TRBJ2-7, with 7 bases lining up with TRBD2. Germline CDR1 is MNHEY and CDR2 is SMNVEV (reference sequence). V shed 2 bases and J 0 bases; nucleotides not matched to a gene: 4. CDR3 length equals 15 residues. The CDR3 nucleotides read TGTGCCAGCAGTTTACTGGCGGGGGACTCCTACGAGCAGTACTTC. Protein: CASSLLAGDSYEQYF.

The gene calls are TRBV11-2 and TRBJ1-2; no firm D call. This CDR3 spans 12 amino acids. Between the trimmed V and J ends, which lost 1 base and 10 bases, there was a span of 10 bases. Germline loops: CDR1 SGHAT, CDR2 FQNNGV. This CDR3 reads CASSLAWQTYTF. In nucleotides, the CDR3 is TGTGCCAGCAGCTTAGCCTGGCAGACCTACACCTTC. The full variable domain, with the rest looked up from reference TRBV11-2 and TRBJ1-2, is EAGVAQSPRYKIIEKRQSVAFWCNPISGHATLYWYQQILGQGPKLLIQFQNNGVVDDSQLPKDRFSAERLKGVDSTLKIQPAKLEDSAVYLCASSLAWQTYTFGSGTRLTVV.

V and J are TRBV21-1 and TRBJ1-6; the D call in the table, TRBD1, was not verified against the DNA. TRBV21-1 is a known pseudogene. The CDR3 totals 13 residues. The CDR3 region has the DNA TGTGCCAGCCGGGACAATTATAATTCACCCCTCCACTTT. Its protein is CASRDNYNSPLHF.

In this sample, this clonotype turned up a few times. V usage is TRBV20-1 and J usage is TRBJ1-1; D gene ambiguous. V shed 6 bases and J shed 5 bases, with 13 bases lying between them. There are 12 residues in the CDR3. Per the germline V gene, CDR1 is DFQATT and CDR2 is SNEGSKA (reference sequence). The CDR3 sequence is CSALTLLTEAFF. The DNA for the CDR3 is TGCAGTGCATTGACGCTACTAACTGAAGCTTTCTTT.

In nucleotides, the CDR3 is TGTGCCAGCAGCGTCGGACATTCGATCCAAGAGACCCAGTACTTC. This codes for CASSVGHSIQETQYF. The chain uses TRBV2 and TRBJ2-5; D might be TRBD1 (5 bases). Germline V lookup: CDR1 SNHLY, CDR2 FYNNEI. Trimming cost V 6 bases and J 1 base, with 15 bases left between them. This CDR3 comprises 15 residues. Full variable domain (remainder filled in from reference TRBV2 and TRBJ2-5): EPEVTQTPSHQVTQMGQEVILRCVPISNHLYFYWYRQILGQKVEFLVSFYNNEISEKSEIFDDQFSVERPDGSNFTLKIRSTKLEDSAMYFCASSVGHSIQETQYFGPGTRLLVL.

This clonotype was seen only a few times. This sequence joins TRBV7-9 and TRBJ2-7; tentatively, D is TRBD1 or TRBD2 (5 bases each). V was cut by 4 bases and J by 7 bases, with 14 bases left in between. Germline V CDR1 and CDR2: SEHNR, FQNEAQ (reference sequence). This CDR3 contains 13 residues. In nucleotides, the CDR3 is TGTGCCAGCAGCTCGGGACGGTTTCCTGAGCAGTACGTC. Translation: CASSSGRFPEQYV.

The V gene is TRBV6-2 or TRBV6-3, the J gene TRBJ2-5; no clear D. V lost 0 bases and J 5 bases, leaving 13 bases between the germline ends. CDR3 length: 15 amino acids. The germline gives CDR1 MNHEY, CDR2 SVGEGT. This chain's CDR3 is CASSYSTFGEETQYF. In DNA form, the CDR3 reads TGTGCCAGCAGTTACTCGACTTTTGGTGAGGAGACCCAGTACTTC.

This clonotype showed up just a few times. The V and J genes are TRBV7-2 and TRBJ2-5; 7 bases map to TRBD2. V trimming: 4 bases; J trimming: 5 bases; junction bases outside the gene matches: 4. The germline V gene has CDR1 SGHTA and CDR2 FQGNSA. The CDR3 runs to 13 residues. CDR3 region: CASSSGGFETQYF. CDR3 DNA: TGTGCCAGCAGCTCGGGAGGATTTGAGACCCAGTACTTC.

The CDR3 here is CASSLQRANTEAFF. Here the CDR3 DNA reads TGTGCCAGCAGCTTGCAGAGGGCGAACACTGAAGCTTTCTTT. The genes are TRBV6-6 and TRBJ1-1; D not certain. CDR3 size: 14 residues. The V and J ends lost 6 bases and 1 base respectively, with 12 bases between them. CDR1 is MNHNY and CDR2 is SVGAGI in the germline V gene (reference sequence).

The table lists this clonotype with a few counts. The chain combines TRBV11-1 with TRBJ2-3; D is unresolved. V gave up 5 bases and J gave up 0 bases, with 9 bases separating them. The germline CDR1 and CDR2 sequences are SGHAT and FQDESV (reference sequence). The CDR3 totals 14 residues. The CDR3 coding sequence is TGTGCCAGCAGCCCAATGCCCAGCACAGATACGCAGTATTTT. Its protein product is CASSPMPSTDTQYF.

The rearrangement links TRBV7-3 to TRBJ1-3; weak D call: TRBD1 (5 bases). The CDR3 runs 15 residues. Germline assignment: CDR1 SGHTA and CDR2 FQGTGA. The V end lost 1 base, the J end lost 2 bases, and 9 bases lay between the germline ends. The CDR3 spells CASSLRGRPGNTIYF. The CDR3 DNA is TGTGCCAGCAGCTTAAGGGGCAGGCCTGGAAACACCATATATTTT.

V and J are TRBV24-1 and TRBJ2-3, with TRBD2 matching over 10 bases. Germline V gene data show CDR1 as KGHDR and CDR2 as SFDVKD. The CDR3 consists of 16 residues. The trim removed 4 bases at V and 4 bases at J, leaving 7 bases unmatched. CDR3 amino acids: CATSEAAGGPSDTQYF. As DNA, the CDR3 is TGTGCCACCAGTGAAGCAGCGGGGGGGCCGTCAGATACGCAGTATTTT.

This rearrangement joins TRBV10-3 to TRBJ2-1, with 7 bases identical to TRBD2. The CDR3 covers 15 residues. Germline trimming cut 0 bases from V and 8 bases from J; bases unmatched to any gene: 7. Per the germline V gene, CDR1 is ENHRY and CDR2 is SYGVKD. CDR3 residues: CAISESSGGPDEQFF. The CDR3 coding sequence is TGTGCCATCAGTGAGTCGTCGGGGGGTCCCGATGAGCAGTTCTTC.

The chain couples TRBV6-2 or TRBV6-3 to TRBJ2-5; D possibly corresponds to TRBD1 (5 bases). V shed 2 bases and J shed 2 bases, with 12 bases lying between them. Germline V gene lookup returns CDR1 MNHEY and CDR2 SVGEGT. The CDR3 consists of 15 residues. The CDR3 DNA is TGTGCCAGCAGTTACGGGCGACAGACGCAAGAGACCCAGTACTTC. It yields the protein CASSYGRQTQETQYF.

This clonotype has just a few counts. The CDR3 nucleotides read TGTGCCAGCAGTTCGGGGGGCACGAACACCGGGGAGCTGTTTTTT. Translation: CASSSGGTNTGELFF. This chain connects TRBV28 to TRBJ2-2, with TRBD2 as a possible D gene (7 bases). This CDR3 region has 15 residues. Germline CDR1 is MDHEN and CDR2 is SYDVKM. Trimming removed 4 bases at V and 0 bases at J, with 9 bases between. The full variable domain, completed using reference TRBV28 and TRBJ2-2, is DVKVTQSSRYLVKRTGEKVFLECVQDMDHENMFWYRQDPGLGLRLIYFSYDVKMKEKGDIPEGYSVSREKKERFSLILESASTNQTSMYLCASSSGGTNTGELFFGEGSRLTVL.

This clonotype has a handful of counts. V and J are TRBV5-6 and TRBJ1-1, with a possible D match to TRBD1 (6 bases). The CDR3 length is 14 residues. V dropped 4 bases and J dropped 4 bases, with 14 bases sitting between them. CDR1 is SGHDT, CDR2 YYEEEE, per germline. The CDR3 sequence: CASSRGKGGTEAFF. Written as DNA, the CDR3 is TGTGCCAGCAGCCGTGGAAAGGGGGGCACTGAAGCTTTCTTT.

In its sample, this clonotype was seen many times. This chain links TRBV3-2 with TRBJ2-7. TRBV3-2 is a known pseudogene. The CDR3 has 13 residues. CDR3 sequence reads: CASSQDGDYEQYV. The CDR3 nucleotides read TGTGCCAGCAGCCAAGACGGAGACTACGAGCAGTACGTC.

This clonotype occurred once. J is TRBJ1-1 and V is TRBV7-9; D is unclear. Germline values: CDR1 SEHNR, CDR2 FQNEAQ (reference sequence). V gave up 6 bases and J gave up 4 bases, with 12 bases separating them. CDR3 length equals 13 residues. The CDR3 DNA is TGTGCCAGCAGATCACTAGGGTCCACTGAAGCTTTCTTT. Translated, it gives CASRSLGSTEAFF.

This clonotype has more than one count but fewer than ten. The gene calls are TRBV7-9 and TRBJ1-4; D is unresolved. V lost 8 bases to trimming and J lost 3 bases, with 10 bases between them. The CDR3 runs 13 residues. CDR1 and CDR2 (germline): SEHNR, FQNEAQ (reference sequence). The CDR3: CASLSQPNEKLFF. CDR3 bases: TGTGCCAGCCTATCCCAGCCTAATGAAAAACTGTTTTTT.

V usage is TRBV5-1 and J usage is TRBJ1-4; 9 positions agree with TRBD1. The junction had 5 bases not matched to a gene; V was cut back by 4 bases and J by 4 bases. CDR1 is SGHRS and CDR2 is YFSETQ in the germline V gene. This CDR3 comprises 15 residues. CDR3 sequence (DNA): TGCGCCAGCAGCCCTGGGACAGGGCTTAATGAAAAACTGTTTTTT. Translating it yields CASSPGTGLNEKLFF. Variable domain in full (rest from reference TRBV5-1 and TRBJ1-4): KAGVTQTPRYLIKTRGQQVTLSCSPISGHRSVSWYQQTPGQGLQFLFEYFSETQRNKGNFPGRFSGRQFSNSRSEMNVSTLELGDSALYLCASSPGTGLNEKLFFGSGTQLSVL.

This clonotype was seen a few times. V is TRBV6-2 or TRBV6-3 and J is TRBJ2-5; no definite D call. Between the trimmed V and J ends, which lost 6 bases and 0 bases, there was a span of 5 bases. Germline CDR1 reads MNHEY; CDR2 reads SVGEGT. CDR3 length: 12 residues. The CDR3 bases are TGTGCCAGCAGGGCAGACCAAGAGACCCAGTACTTC. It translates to CASRADQETQYF.

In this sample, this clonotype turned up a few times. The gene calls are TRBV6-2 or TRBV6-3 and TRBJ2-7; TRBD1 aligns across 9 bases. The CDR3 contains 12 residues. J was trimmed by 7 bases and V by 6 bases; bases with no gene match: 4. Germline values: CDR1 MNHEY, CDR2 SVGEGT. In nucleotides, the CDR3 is TGTGCCAGCAGAACAGGGGGCTGGGAGCAGTACTTC. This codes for CASRTGGWEQYF.

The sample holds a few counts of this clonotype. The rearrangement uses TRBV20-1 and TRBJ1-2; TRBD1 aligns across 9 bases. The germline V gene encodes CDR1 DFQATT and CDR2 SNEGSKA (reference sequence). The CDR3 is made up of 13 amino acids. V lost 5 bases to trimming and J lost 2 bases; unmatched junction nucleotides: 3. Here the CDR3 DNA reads TGCAGTGCTTGGACAGGGGAAAACTATGGCTACACCTTC. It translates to CSAWTGENYGYTF.

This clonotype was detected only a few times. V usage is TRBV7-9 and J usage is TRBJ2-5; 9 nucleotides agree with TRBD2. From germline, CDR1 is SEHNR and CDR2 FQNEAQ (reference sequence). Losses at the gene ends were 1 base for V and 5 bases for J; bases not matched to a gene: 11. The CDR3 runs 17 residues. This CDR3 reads CASSLGLAGSFVETQYF. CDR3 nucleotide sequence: TGTGCCAGCAGCTTAGGTCTAGCGGGGTCTTTTGTGGAGACCCAGTACTTC.

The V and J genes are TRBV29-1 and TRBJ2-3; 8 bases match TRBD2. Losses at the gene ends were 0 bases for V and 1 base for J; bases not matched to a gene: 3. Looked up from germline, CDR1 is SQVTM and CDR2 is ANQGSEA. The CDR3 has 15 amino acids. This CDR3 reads CSVEESGGGTDTQYF. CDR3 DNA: TGCAGCGTTGAAGAAAGCGGGGGAGGCACAGATACGCAGTATTTT.